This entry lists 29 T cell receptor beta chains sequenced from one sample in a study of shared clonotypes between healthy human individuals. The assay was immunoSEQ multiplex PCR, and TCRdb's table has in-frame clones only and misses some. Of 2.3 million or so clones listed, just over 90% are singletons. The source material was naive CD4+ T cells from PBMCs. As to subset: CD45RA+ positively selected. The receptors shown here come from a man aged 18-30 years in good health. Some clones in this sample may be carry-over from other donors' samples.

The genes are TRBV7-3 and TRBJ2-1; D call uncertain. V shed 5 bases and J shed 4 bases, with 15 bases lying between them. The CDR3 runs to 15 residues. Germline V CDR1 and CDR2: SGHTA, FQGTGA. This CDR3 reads CASSLAGSGYNEQFF. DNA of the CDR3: TGTGCCAGCAGCCTCGCAGGCTCTGGATACAATGAGCAGTTCTTC.

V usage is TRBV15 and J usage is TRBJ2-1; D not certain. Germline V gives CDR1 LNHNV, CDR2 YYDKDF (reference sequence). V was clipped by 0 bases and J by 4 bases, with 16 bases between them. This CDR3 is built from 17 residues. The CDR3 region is CATSRDRVAAAYNEQFF. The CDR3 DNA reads TGTGCCACCAGCAGAGATAGGGTGGCGGCAGCGTACAATGAGCAGTTCTTC.

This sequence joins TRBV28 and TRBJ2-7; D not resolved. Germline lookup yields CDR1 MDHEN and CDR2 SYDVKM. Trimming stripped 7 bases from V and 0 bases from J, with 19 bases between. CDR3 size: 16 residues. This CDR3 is CASMIGGQDSSYEQYF. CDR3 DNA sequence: TGTGCCAGCATGATTGGCGGCCAGGATAGCTCCTACGAGCAGTACTTC.

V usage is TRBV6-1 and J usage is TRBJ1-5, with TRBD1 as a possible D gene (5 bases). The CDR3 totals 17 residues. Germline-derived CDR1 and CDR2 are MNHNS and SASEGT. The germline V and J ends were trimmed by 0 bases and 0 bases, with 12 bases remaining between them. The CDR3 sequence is CASSEAGALTSNQPQHF. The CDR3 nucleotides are TGTGCCAGCAGTGAAGCTGGGGCCCTGACTAGCAATCAGCCCCAGCATTTT.

The CDR3 coding sequence is TGCAGCACGTCAGGACAGGGCTACAATGAGCAGTTCTTC. Translating gives CSTSGQGYNEQFF. The chain combines TRBV29-1 with TRBJ2-1, with 8 nucleotides matching TRBD1. Trimming took 8 bases from V and 3 from J; bases not matched to a gene: 6. Per the germline V gene, CDR1 is SQVTM and CDR2 is ANQGSEA. The CDR3 contains 13 residues.

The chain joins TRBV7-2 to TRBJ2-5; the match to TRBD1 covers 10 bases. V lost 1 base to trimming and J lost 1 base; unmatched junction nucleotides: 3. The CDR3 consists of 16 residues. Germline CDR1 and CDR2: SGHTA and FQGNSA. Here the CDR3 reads CASSLVGTGAQETQYF. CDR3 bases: TGTGCCAGCAGCTTAGTCGGGACAGGGGCCCAAGAGACCCAGTACTTC.

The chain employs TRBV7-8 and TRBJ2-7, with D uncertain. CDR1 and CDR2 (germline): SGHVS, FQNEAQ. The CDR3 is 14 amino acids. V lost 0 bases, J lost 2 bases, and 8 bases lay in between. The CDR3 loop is CASSLATETYEQYF. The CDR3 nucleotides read TGTGCCAGCAGCTTAGCAACAGAAACCTACGAGCAGTACTTC.

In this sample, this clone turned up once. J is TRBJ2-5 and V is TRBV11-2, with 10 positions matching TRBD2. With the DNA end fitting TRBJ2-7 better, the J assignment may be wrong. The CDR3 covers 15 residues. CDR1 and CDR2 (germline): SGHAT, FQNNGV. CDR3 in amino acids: CASSFGLADTYEQYF. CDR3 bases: TGTGCCAGCAGCTTCGGACTAGCGGATACCTACGAGCAGTACTTC.

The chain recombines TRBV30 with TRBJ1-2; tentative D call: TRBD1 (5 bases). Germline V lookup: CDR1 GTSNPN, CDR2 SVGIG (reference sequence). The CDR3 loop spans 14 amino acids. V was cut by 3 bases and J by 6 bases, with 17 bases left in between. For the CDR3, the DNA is TGTGCCTGGAGCTTTCGGGGCAGAGGTCATGGCTACACCTTC. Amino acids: CAWSFRGRGHGYTF.

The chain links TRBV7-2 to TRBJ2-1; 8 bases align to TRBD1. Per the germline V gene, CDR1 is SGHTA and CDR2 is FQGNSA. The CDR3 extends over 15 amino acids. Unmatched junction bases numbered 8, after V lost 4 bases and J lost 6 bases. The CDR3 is CASSSRDRGINEQFF. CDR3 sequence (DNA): TGTGCCAGCAGCTCCCGAGACAGGGGCATCAATGAGCAGTTCTTC. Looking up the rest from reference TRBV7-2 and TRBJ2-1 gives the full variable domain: GAGVSQSPSNKVTEKGKDVELRCDPISGHTALYWYRQSLGQGLEFLIYFQGNSAPDKSGLPSDRFSAERTGGSVSTLTIQRTQQEDSAVYLCASSSRDRGINEQFFGPGTRLTVL.

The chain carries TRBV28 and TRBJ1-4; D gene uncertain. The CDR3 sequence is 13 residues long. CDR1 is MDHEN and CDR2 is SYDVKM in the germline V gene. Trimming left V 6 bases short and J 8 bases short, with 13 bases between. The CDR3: CASSSWPLEKLFF. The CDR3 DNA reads TGTGCCAGCAGCTCCTGGCCCTTAGAAAAACTGTTTTTT.

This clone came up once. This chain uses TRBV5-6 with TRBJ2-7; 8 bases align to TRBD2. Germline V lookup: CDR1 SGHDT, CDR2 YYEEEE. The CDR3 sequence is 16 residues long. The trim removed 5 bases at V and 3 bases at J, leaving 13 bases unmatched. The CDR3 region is CASSPRGTSGYYEQYF. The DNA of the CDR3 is TGTGCCAGCAGTCCCCGAGGTACTAGCGGCTACTACGAGCAGTACTTC.

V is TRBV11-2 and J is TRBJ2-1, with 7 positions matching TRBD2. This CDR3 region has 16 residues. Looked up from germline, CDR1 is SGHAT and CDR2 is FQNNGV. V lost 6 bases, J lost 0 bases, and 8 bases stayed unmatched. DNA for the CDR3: TGTGCCAGCAGTTATACCAGCGGGGTCTCCTACAATGAGCAGTTCTTC. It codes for CASSYTSGVSYNEQFF.

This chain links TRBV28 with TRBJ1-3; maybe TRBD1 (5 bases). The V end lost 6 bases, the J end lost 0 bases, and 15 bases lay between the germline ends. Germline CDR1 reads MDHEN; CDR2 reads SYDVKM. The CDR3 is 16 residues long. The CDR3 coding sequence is TGTGCCAGCAGCACCCCCGGACACCCCTCTGGAAACACCATATATTTT. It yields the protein CASSTPGHPSGNTIYF.

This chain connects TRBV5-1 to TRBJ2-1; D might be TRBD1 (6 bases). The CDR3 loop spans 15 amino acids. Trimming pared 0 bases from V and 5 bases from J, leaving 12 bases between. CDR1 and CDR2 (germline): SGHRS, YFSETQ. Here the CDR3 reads CASSLDGRGDNEQFF. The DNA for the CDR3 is TGCGCCAGCAGCTTGGACGGCAGGGGAGACAATGAGCAGTTCTTC.

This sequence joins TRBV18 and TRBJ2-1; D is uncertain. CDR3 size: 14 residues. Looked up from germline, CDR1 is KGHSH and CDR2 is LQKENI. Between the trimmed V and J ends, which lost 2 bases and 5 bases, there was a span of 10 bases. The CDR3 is CASSPLLQNNEQFF. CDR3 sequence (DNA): TGTGCCAGCTCACCATTGCTACAGAACAATGAGCAGTTCTTC.

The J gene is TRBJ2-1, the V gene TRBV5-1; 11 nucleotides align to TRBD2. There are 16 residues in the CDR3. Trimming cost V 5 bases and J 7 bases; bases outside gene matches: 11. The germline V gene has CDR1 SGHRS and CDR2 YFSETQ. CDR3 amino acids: CASRPTVAGGLNEQFF. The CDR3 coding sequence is TGCGCCAGCAGGCCGACCGTAGCGGGAGGGCTGAATGAGCAGTTCTTC.

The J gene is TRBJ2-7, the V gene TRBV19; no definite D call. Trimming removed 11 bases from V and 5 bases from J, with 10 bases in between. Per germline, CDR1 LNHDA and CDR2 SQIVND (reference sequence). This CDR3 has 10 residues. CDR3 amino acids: CARYGDEQYF. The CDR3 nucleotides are TGTGCCCGCTACGGAGACGAGCAGTACTTC.

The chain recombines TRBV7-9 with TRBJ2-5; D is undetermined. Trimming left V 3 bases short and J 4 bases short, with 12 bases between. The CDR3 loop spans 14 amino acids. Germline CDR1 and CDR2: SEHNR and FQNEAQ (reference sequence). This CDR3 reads CASSFDRARETQYF. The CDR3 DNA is TGTGCCAGCAGCTTCGATAGGGCTCGAGAGACCCAGTACTTC.

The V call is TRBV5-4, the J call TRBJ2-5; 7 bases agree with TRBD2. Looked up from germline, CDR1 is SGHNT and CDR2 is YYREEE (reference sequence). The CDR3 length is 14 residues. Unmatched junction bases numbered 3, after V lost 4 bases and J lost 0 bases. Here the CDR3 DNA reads TGTGCCAGCAGCCGGCTAGCGGACCAAGAGACCCAGTACTTC. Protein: CASSRLADQETQYF.

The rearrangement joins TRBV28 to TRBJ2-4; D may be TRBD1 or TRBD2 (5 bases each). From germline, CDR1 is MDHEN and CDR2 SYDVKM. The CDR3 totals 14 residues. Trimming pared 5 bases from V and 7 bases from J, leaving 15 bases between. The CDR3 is CASSPGTVRNIQYF. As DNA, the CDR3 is TGTGCCAGCAGTCCGGGGACGGTGAGGAACATTCAGTACTTC.

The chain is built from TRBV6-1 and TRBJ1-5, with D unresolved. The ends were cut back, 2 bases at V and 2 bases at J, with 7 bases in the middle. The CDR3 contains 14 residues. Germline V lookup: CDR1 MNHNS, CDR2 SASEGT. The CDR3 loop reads CASSEIGRNQPQHF. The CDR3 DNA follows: TGTGCCAGCAGTGAAATAGGGCGCAATCAGCCCCAGCATTTT.

The CDR3 loop reads CASSFGGVRLNTEAFF. As DNA, the CDR3 is TGCGCCAGCAGCTTTGGTGGGGTCCGCCTGAACACTGAAGCTTTCTTT. The V gene is TRBV5-1, the J gene TRBJ1-1; D is unclear. The CDR3 is 16 residues long. CDR1 is SGHRS and CDR2 is YFSETQ in the germline V gene. Trimming shortened V by 2 bases and J by 0 bases, and 14 bases separated the two germline ends.

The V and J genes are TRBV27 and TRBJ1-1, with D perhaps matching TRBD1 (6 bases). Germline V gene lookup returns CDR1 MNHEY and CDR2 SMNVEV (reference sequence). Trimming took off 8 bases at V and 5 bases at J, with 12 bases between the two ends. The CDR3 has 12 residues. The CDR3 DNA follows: TGTGCCAGCTTTGGACAGAATACTGAAGCTTTCTTT. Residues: CASFGQNTEAFF.

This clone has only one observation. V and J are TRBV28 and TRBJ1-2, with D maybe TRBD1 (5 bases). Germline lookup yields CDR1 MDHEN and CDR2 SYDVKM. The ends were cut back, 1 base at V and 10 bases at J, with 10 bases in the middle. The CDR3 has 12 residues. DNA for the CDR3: TGTGCCAGCAGTTTATCGGGACCTGCCTACACCTTC. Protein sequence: CASSLSGPAYTF.

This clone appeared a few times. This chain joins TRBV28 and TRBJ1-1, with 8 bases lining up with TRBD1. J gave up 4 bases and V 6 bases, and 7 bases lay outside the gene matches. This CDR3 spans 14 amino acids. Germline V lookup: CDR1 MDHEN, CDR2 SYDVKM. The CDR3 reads CASSLTGGTTEAFF. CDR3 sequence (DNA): TGTGCCAGCAGCCTCACAGGGGGAACCACTGAAGCTTTCTTT.

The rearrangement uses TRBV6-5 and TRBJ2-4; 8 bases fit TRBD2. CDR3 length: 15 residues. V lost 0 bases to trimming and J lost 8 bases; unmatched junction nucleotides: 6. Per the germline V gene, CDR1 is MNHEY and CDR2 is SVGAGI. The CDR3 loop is CASSYSSGGADIQYF. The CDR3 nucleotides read TGTGCCAGCAGTTACTCGAGCGGGGGCGCAGACATTCAGTACTTC.

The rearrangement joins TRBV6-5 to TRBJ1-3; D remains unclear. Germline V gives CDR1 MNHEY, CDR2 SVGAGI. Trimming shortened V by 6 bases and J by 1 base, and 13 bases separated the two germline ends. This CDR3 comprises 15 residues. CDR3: CASRSATVSGNTIYF. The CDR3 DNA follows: TGTGCCAGCAGGTCAGCCACTGTATCTGGAAACACCATATATTTT.

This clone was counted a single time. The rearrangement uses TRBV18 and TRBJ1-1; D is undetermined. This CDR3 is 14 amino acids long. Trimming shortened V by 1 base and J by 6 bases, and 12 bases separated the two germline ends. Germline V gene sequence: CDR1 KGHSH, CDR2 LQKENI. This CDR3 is CASSPLLGRAEAFF. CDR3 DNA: TGTGCCAGCTCACCACTCCTGGGAAGGGCTGAAGCTTTCTTT.